Listed here are 8 T cell receptor beta chains from one sample, sequenced in a study of blood T cell repertoires in COVID-19. Data came from immunoSEQ multiplex PCR; TCRdb stores just in-frame clones and leaves some out. The repertoire holds several thousand clones, with 91% as singletons. What was sequenced was peripheral blood. Every receptor here comes from a woman in her forties or fifties with active COVID-19.

This clone was detected only once. CDR3 nucleotide sequence: TGTGCCAGCAGCCCCCGGGCGGGAGCCTACAATGAGCAGTTCTTC. Amino acid sequence: CASSPRAGAYNEQFF. The chain employs TRBV3-1 (or the pseudogene TRBV3-2) and TRBJ2-1; the match to TRBD2 covers 7 bases. V gave up 4 bases and J gave up 2 bases; unmatched junction bases: 5. Germline V gene lookup returns CDR1 LGHDT and CDR2 YNNKEL (reference sequence). This CDR3 contains 15 residues.

The CDR3 spells CASSSTGTGTGYTF. The CDR3 coding sequence is TGCGCCAGCAGCTCCACCGGGACAGGGACCGGCTACACCTTC. The chain employs TRBV5-1 and TRBJ1-2, with 9 bases lining up with TRBD1. Germline trimming cut 3 bases from V and 8 bases from J; bases unmatched to any gene: 8. CDR1 is SGHRS and CDR2 is YFSETQ in the germline V gene. This CDR3 is built from 14 residues.

The chain carries TRBV11-2 and TRBJ2-3; a weak D match, TRBD1 (6 bases). Germline V gene lookup returns CDR1 SGHAT and CDR2 FQNNGV. CDR3 size: 15 residues. V was pared by 2 bases and J by 1 base, with 10 bases between. The CDR3 DNA follows: TGTGCCAGCAGCTTACTGTGGACAGGCACAGATACGCAGTATTTT. Protein: CASSLLWTGTDTQYF.

The rearrangement uses TRBV16 and TRBJ2-1, with TRBD2 matching over 7 bases. V shed 0 bases and J 4 bases; nucleotides not matched to a gene: 9. Germline V lookup: CDR1 KGHSY, CDR2 FQNENV. The CDR3 spans 17 residues. The CDR3 coding sequence is TGTGCCAGCAGCCAATCTCCCGCGGGAGTGCGATACAATGAGCAGTTCTTC. This encodes CASSQSPAGVRYNEQFF.

V and J are TRBV5-8 and TRBJ1-2; D unresolved. The V and J ends lost 1 base and 6 bases respectively, with 16 bases between them. CDR3 length: 15 residues. The germline V gene encodes CDR1 SGHTS and CDR2 YDEGEE. The CDR3 sequence is CASSLFEGRNDGYTF. In DNA form, the CDR3 reads TGTGCCAGCAGCTTGTTTGAGGGAAGGAATGATGGCTACACCTTC.

In DNA form, the CDR3 reads TGTGCCTGGAGTACCGGGGGGGCCACTGAAGCTTTCTTT. Its translation is CAWSTGGATEAFF. V usage is TRBV30 and J usage is TRBJ1-1; D may be TRBD1 (6 bases). CDR1 and CDR2 (germline): GTSNPN, SVGIG (reference sequence). Trimming took 2 bases from V and 4 from J, leaving 11 bases between them. The CDR3 loop spans 13 amino acids.

V and J are TRBV18 and TRBJ2-5; 11 bases align to TRBD2. The germline V gene has CDR1 KGHSH and CDR2 LQKENI. The CDR3 is 17 residues long. V trimming: 2 bases; J trimming: 2 bases; junction bases outside the gene matches: 7. The CDR3 loop reads CASSPGLAGILQETQYF. CDR3 nucleotide sequence: TGTGCCAGCTCACCAGGACTAGCGGGTATACTTCAAGAGACCCAGTACTTC.

The CDR3 region has the DNA TGCGCCAGCAGCTTCATTGGACTAGCGGGAGCTATGACAGATACGCAGTATTTT. This translates into CASSFIGLAGAMTDTQYF. V and J are TRBV5-1 and TRBJ2-3, with 13 bases that match TRBD2. J gave up 3 bases and V 2 bases, and 9 bases lay outside the gene matches. The CDR3 length is 18 residues. Germline loops: CDR1 SGHRS, CDR2 YFSETQ. Filled out from reference TRBV5-1 and TRBJ2-3, the complete variable domain reads KAGVTQTPRYLIKTRGQQVTLSCSPISGHRSVSWYQQTPGQGLQFLFEYFSETQRNKGNFPGRFSGRQFSNSRSEMNVSTLELGDSALYLCASSFIGLAGAMTDTQYFGPGTRLTVL.